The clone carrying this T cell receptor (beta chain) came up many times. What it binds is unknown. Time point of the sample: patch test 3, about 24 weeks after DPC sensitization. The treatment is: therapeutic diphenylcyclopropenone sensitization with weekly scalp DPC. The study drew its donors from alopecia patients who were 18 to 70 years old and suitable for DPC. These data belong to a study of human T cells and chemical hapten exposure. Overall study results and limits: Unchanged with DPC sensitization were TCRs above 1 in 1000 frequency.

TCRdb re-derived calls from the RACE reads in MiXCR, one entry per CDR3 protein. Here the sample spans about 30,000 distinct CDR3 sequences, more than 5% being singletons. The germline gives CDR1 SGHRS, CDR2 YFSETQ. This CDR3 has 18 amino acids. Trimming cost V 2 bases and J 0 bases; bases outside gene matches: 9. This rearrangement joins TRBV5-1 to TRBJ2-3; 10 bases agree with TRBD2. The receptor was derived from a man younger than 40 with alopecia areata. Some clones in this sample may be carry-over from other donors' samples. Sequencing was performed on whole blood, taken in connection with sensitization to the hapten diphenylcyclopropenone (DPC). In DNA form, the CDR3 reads TGCGCCAGCAGCTTCGGGTCTAGCGGGGGCTCAAGCACAGATACGCAGTATTTT. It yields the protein CASSFGSSGGSSTDTQYF.